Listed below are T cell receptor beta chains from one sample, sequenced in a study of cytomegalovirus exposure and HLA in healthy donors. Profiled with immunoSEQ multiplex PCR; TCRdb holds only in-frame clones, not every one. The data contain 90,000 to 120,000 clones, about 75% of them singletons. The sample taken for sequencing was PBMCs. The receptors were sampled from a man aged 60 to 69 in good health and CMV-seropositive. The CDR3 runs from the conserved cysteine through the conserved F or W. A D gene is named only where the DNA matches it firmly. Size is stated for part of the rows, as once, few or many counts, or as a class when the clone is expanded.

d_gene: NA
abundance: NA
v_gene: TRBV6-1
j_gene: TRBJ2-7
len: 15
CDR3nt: TGTGCCAGCAGTGTGGGGCGACTGAGCTCCTACGAGCAGTACTTC
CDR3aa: CASSVGRLSSYEQYF

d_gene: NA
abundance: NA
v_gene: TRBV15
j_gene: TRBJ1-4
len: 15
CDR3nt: TGTGCCACCAGCAGAGATCCCAGTACAAATGAAAAACTGTTTTTT
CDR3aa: CATSRDPSTNEKLFF

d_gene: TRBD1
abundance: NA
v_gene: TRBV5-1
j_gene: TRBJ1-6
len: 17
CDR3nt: TGCGCCAGCAGCTTGGCCTCGGGACAGGGGGCTGTTTCACCCCTCCACTTT
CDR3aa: CASSLASGQGAVSPLHF

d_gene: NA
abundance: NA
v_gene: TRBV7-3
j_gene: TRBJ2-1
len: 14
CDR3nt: TGTGCCAGCAGCTTAACGAGCACTAGTCATGAGCAGTTCTTC
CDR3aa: CASSLTSTSHEQFF

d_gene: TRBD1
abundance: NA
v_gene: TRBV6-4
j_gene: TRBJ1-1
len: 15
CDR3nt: TGTGCCAGCAGTGAGACAGGGGTTATGAACACTGAAGCTTTCTTT
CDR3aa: CASSETGVMNTEAFF

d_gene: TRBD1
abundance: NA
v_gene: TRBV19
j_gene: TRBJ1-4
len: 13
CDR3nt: TGTGCCAGTAGGGACAGGGTAGGCGAAAAACTGTTTTTT
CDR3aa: CASRDRVGEKLFF

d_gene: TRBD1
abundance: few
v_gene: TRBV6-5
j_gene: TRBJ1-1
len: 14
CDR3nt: TGTGCCAGCACCGATACAGGGGGCTGGTCTGAAGCTTTCTTT
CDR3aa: CASTDTGGWSEAFF

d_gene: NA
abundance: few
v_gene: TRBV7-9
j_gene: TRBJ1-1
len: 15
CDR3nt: TGTGCCAGCAGCTTAGAGGGGGGGCTCGGCACTGAAGCTTTCTTT
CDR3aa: CASSLEGGLGTEAFF

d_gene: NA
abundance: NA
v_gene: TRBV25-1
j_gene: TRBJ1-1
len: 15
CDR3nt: TGTGCCAGCAGACTCCATTCGAGCGTGAACACTGAAGCTTTCTTT
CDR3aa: CASRLHSSVNTEAFF

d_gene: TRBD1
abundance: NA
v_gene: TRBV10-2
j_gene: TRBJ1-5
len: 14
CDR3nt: TGCGCCAGCAGTGAGGAGGGGGCTGGCCAGCCCCAGCATTTT
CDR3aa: CASSEEGAGQPQHF

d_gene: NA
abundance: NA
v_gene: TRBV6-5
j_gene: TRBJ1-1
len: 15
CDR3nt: TGTGCCAGCACCTACGGGAAAGTGGGCGACACTGAAGCTTTCTTT
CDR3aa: CASTYGKVGDTEAFF

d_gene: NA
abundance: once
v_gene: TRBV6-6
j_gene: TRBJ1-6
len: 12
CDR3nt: TGTGCCAGCAGAGGGGGTGACTCACCCCTCCACTTT
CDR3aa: CASRGGDSPLHF

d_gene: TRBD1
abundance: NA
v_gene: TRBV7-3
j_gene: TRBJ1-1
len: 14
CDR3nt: TGTGCCAGCAGCTTTGGACAGGGGAACACTGAAGCTTTCTTT
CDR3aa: CASSFGQGNTEAFF

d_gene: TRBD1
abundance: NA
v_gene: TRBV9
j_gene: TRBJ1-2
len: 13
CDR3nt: TGTGCCAGCAGCGGTACAGGGGACTATGGCTACACCTTC
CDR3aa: CASSGTGDYGYTF

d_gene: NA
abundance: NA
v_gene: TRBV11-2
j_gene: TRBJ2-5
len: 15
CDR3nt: TGTGCCAGCAGCTTAGTATCGGGGGTGGGGGAGACCCAGTACTTC
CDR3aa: CASSLVSGVGETQYF

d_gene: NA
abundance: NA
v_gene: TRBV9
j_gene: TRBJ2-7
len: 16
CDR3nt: TGTGCCAGCAGCGTAGGGGGGACACTCATCGAGTACGAGCAGTACTTC
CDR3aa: CASSVGGTLIEYEQYF

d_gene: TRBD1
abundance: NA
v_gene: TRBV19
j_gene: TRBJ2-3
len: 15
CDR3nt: TGTGCCAGTAGTATAGAGGGACAGATCACAGATACGCAGTATTTT
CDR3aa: CASSIEGQITDTQYF

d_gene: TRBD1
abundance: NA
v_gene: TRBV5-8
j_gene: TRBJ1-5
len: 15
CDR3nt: TGTGCCAGCAGCTTGGCACGACAGGGGAGTTGGCCCCAGCATTTT
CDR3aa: CASSLARQGSWPQHF

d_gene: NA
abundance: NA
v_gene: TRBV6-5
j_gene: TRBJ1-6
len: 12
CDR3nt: TGTGCCAGCAGTATAAAGGGACTTAACCTCCACTTT
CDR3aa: CASSIKGLNLHF

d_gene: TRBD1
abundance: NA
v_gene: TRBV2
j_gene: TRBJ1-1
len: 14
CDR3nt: TGTGCCAGCACCCGGACAGGGGCGAGGACTGAAGCTTTCTTT
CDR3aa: CASTRTGARTEAFF

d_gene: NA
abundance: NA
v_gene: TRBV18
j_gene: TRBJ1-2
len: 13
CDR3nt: TGTGCCAGCTCACCACCGGAGGGGTATGGCTACACCTTC
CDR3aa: CASSPPEGYGYTF

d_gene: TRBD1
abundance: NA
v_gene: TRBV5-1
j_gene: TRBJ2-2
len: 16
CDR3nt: TGCGCCAGCAGCCACACGGGACAGGGGAAAATCGGGGAGCTGTTTTTT
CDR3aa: CASSHTGQGKIGELFF

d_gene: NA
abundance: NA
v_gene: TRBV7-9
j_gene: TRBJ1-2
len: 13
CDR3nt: TGTGCCAGCAGCTCCGTACCGGGTTATGGCTACACCTTC
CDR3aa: CASSSVPGYGYTF

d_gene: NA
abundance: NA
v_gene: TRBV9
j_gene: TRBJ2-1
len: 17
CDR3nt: TGTGCCAGCAGCGTAGCTACGGGCACCTCAGGGGTAAATGAGCAGTTCTTC
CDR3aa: CASSVATGTSGVNEQFF

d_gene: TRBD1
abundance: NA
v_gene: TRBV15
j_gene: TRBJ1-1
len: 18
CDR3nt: TGTGCCACCAGCAGAGATTATTTCTTCGGGACAGGGAACACTGAAGCTTTCTTT
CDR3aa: CATSRDYFFGTGNTEAFF

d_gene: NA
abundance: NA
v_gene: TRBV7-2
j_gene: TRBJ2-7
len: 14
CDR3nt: TGTGCCAGCAGCCCTAGACTAGGAAACCCCGAGCAGTACTTC
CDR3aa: CASSPRLGNPEQYF

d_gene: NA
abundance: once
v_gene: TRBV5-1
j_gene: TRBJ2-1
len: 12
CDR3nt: TGCGCCAGCAGCTTACAGACAAATGAGCAGTTCTTC
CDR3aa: CASSLQTNEQFF

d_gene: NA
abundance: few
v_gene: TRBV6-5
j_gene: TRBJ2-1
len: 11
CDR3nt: TGTGCCAGCAGTCGGGGAAATGAGCAGTTCTTC
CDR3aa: CASSRGNEQFF

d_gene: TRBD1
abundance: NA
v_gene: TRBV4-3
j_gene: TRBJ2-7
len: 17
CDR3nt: TGCGCCAGCAGCCAAGCCTTTACAGGACAGGGAACCTACGAGCAGTACTTC
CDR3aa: CASSQAFTGQGTYEQYF

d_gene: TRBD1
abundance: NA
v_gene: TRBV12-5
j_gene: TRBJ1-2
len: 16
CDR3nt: TGTGCTAGTGGTTTGGATTCCGGGACAGGGGGCCGGGGCTACACCTTC
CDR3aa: CASGLDSGTGGRGYTF

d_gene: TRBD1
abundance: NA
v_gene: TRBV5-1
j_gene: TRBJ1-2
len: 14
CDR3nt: TGCGCCAGCAGCCAGGGACAGGGGGGCTATGGCTACACCTTC
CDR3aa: CASSQGQGGYGYTF

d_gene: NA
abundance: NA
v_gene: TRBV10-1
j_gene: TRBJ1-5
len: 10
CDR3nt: TGCGCCAGCAGGGCTGAGCCCCAGCATTTT
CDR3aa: CASRAEPQHF

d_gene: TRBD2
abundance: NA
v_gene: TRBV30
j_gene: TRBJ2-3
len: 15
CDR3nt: TGTGCCTGGAGTTCCGGGACTAGGGACACAGATACGCAGTATTTT
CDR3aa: CAWSSGTRDTDTQYF

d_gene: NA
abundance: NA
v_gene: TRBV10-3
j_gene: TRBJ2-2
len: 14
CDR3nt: TGTGCCATCAGTGACTCTTCCCTCACCGGGGAGCTGTTTTTT
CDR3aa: CAISDSSLTGELFF

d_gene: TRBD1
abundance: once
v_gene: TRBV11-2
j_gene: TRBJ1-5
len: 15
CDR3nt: TGTGCCAGCAGCTTATTGACAGGGAGCAATCAGCCCCAGCATTTT
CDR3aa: CASSLLTGSNQPQHF

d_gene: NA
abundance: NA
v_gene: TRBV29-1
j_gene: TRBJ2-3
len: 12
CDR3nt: TGCAGCGAAGCACCAAGCACAGATACGCAGTATTTT
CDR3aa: CSEAPSTDTQYF

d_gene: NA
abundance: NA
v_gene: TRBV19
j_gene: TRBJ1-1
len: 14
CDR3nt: TGTGCCAGTAGTATAGATGCGGGGAACACTGAAGCTTTCTTT
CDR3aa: CASSIDAGNTEAFF

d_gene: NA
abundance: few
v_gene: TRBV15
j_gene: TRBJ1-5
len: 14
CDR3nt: TGTGCCACCAGCAGCGAACAGGGAGATCAGCCCCAGCATTTT
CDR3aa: CATSSEQGDQPQHF

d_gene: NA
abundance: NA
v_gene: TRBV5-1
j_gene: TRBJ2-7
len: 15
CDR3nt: TGCGCCAGCAGCCCCCGGGACGGGAGCTCCTACGAGCAGTACTTC
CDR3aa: CASSPRDGSSYEQYF

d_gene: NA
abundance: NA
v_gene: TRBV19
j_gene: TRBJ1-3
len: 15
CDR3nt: TGTGCCAGTAGACCCGACAGAGACTCTGGAAACACCATATATTTT
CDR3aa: CASRPDRDSGNTIYF

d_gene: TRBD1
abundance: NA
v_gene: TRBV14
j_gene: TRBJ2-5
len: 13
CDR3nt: TGTGCCAGCAGCTGGGGACAGGGGGCGCGGCAGTACTTC
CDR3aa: CASSWGQGARQYF

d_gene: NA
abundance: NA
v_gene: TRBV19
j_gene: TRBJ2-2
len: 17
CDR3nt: TGTGCCAGTAGTACCCCCGGCAGGATCCTGAACACCGGGGAGCTGTTTTTT
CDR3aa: CASSTPGRILNTGELFF

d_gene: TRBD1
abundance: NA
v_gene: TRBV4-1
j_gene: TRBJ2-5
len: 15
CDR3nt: TGCGCCAGCAGCCCCCGGGACAGGGGCCTAGAGACCCAGTACTTC
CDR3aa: CASSPRDRGLETQYF

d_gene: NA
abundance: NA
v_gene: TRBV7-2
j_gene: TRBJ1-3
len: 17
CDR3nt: TGTGCCAGCAGCTTAATCGTCCGGAGCCCTGCTGGAAACACCATATATTTT
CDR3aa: CASSLIVRSPAGNTIYF

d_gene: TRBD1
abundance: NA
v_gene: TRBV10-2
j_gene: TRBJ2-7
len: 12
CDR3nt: TGCGCCAGCAGAGGGACAGGTCACGAGCAGTACTTC
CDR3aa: CASRGTGHEQYF

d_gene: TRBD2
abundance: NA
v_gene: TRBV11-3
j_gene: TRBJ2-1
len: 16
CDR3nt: TGTGCCAGCAGCAGGCCCGGGACTAGCGGGGGCAATGAGCAGTTCTTC
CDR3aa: CASSRPGTSGGNEQFF

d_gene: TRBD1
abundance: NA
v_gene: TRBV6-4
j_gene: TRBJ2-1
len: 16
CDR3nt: TGTGCCAGCAGTGAGATGGGACAGAGCTCCTACAATGAGCAGTTCTTC
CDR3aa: CASSEMGQSSYNEQFF

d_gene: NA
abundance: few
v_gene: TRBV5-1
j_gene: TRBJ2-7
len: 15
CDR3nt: TGCGCCAGCAGCTTTGAGGGGGGGATCTCCTACGAGCAGTACTTC
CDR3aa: CASSFEGGISYEQYF

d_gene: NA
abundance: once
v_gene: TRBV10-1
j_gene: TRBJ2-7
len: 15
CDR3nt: TGCGCCGGCAGTGAGTCTATACGGGGAGGCGACGAGCAGTACTTC
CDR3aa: CAGSESIRGGDEQYF

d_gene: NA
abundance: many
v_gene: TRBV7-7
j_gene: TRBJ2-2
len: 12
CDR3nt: TGTGCCACCGGGACGAACACCGGGGAGCTGTTTTTT
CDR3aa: CATGTNTGELFF

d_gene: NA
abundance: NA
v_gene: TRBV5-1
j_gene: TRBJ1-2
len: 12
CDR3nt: TGCGCCAGCAGCTTCCAGGGTGGTGGCTACACCTTC
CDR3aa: CASSFQGGGYTF

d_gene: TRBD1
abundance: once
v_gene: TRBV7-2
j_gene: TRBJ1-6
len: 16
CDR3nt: TGTGCCAGCAGCTTAAGGGGGCAGGGGGTCGGGTCACCCCTCCACTTT
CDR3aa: CASSLRGQGVGSPLHF

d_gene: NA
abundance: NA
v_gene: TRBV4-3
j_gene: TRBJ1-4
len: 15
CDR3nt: TGCGCCAGCAGCCATGACCAAGGACAGAATGAAAAACTGTTTTTT
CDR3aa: CASSHDQGQNEKLFF

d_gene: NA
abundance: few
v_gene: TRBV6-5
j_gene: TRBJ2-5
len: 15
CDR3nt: TGTGCCAGCAGCTGGGGGAGGCAGCCCCAAGAGACCCAGTACTTC
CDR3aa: CASSWGRQPQETQYF